The sequence of this T cell receptor beta chain was determined in a study of shared clonotypes between healthy human individuals. Study-wide context: CD4 naive cells filled three plates per donor, CD4 memory three, CD8 naive two and CD8 memory one.

The method was immunoSEQ multiplex PCR; TCRdb's version includes in-frame clones alone and lacks a portion of them. This table holds about 1 million clones, 75% to 85% found once. The germline V gene encodes CDR1 MGHDK and CDR2 SYGVNS. The CDR3 spans 18 residues. The V gene lost 5 bases and the J gene lost 3 bases, with 20 bases spanning the gap. General study findings and limits: Rarefaction indicated that sorted-subset sequencing remained incomplete although depth was large. Limited genetic and exposure-history diversity came from having few donors.

A remark on this clone: Its antigen is undetermined.

This rearrangement joins TRBV25-1 to TRBJ1-6; D is unclear. Sequencing was performed on memory CD4+ T cells from PBMCs. Subset defined: CD45RA-negative fraction. This clonotype was obtained from a young man in good health. Some clones in this sample may be carry-over from other donors' samples. CDR3 coding DNA: TGTGCCAGCAGTAGCTCCCTAGGCAGGAGCAACTATAATTCACCCCTCCACTTT. Its translation: CASSSSLGRSNYNSPLHF.